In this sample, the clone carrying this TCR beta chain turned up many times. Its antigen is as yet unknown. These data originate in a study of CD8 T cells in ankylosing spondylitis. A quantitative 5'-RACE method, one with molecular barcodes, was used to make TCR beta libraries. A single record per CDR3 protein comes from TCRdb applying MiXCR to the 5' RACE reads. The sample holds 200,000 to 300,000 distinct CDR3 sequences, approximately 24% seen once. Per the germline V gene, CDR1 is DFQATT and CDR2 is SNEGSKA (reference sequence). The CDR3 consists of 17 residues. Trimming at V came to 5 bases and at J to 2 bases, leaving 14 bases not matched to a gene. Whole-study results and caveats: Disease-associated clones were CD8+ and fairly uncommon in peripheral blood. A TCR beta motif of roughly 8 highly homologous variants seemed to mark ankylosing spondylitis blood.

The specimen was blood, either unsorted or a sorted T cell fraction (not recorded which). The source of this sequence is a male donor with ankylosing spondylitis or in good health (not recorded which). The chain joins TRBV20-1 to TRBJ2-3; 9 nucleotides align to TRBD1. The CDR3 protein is CSASLYAGTGSTDTQYF. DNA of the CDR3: TGCAGTGCTTCCTTGTATGCCGGGACAGGGTCCACAGATACGCAGTATTTT.